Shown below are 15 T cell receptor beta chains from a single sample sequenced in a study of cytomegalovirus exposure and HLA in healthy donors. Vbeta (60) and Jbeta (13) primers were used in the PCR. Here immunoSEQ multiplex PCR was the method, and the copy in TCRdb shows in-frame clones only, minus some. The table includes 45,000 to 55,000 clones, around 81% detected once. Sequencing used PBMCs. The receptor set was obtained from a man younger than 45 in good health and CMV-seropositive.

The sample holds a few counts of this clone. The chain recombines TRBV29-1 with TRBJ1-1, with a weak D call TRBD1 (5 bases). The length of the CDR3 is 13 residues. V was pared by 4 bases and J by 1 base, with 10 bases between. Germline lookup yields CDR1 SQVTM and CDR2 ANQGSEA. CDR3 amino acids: CSVGQTQNTEAFF. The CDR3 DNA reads TGCAGCGTTGGACAGACACAGAACACTGAAGCTTTCTTT.

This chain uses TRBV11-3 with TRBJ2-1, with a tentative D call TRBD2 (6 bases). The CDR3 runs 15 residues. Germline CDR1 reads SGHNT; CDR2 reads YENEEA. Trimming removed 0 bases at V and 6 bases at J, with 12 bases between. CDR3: CASSLDPGDGNEQFF. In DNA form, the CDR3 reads TGTGCCAGCAGCTTAGATCCGGGGGACGGCAATGAGCAGTTCTTC. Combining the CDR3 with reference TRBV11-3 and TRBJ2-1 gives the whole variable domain EAGVVQSPRYKIIEKKQPVAFWCNPISGHNTLYWYLQNLGQGPELLIRYENEEAVDDSQLPKDRFSAERLKGVDSTLKIQPAELGDSAVYLCASSLDPGDGNEQFFGPGTRLTVL.

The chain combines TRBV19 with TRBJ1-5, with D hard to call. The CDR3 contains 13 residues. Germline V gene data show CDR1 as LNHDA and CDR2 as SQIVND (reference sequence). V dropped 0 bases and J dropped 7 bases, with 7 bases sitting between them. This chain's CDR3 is CASSIEHSQPQHF. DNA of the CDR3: TGTGCCAGTAGTATAGAACACAGCCAGCCCCAGCATTTT.

DNA for the CDR3: TGTGCCAGCAGTGTCCGGGACAGATTAGAGACCCAGTACTTC. Translated, it gives CASSVRDRLETQYF. The chain combines TRBV2 with TRBJ2-5, with 7 bases aligning to TRBD1. Germline loops: CDR1 SNHLY, CDR2 FYNNEI. The length of the CDR3 is 14 residues. Unmatched junction bases numbered 6, after V lost 4 bases and J lost 4 bases.

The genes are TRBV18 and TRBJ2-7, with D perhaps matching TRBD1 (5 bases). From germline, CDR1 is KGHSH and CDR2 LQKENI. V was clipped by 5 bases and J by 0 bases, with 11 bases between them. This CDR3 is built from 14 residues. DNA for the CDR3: TGTGCCAGCTCAACCCTAGGGGACTCCTACGAGCAGTACTTC. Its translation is CASSTLGDSYEQYF.

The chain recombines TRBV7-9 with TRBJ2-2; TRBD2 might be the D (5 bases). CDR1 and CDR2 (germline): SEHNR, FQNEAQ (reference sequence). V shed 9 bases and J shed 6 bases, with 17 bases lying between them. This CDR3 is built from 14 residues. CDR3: CASRDTVGAGELFF. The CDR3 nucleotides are TGTGCCAGTCGGGATACGGTTGGGGCCGGGGAGCTGTTTTTT.

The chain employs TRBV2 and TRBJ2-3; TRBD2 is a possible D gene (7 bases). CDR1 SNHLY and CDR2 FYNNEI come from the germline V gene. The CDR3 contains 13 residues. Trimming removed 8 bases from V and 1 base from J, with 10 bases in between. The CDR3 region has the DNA TGTGCCAGCGAGGGGGGGGGCACAGATACGCAGTATTTT. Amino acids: CASEGGGTDTQYF. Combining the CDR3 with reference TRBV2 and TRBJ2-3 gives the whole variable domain EPEVTQTPSHQVTQMGQEVILRCVPISNHLYFYWYRQILGQKVEFLVSFYNNEISEKSEIFDDQFSVERPDGSNFTLKIRSTKLEDSAMYFCASEGGGTDTQYFGPGTRLTVL.

Here the CDR3 reads CAWSGGAGSTEAFF. CDR3 nucleotides: TGTGCCTGGAGTGGCGGGGCAGGGAGCACTGAAGCTTTCTTT. This sequence joins TRBV30 and TRBJ1-1; tentatively, D is TRBD1 (5 bases). Germline CDR1 and CDR2: GTSNPN and SVGIG (reference sequence). CDR3 length equals 14 residues. V was trimmed by 1 base and J by 4 bases, leaving 13 bases between them. The whole variable domain, filled in from reference TRBV30 and TRBJ1-1, reads SQTIHQWPATLVQPVGSPLSLECTVEGTSNPNLYWYRQAAGRGLQLLFYSVGIGQISSEVPQNLSASRPQDRQFILSSKKLLLSDSGFYLCAWSGGAGSTEAFFGQGTRLTVV.

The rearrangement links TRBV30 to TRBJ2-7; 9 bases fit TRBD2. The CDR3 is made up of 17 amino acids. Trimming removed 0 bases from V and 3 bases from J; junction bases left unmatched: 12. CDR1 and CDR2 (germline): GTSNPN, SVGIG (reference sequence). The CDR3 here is CAWSVGRGGGWDYEQYF. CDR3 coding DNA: TGTGCCTGGAGTGTAGGGCGGGGGGGTGGTTGGGACTACGAGCAGTACTTC.

The CDR3 region is CASSLWTVMNTEAFF. The CDR3 region has the DNA TGTGCCAGCAGCCTCTGGACAGTCATGAACACTGAAGCTTTCTTT. J is TRBJ1-1 and V is TRBV14; possible D gene TRBD1, 6 bases. Germline V gives CDR1 SGHDN, CDR2 FVKESK. The CDR3 consists of 15 residues. Trimming took 4 bases from V and 0 from J, leaving 12 bases between them. Together with reference TRBV14 and TRBJ1-1, the CDR3 gives the full variable domain: EAGVTQFPSHSVIEKGQTVTLRCDPISGHDNLYWYRRVMGKEIKFLLHFVKESKQDESGMPNNRFLAERTGGTYSTLKVQPAELEDSGVYFCASSLWTVMNTEAFFGQGTRLTVV.

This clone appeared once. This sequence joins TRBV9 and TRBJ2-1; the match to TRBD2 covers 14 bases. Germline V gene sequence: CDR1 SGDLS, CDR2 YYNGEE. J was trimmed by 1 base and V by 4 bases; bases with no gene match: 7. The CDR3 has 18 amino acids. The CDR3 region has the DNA TGTGCCAGCAGCAAGGGGACTAGCGGGAGTCTATCCTACAATGAGCAGTTCTTC. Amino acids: CASSKGTSGSLSYNEQFF.

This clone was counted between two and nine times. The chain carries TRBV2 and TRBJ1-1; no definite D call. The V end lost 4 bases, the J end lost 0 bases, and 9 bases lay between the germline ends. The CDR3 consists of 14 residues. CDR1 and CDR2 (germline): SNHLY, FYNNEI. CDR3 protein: CASSVGRLNTEAFF. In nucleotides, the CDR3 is TGTGCCAGCAGTGTTGGCAGGTTGAACACTGAAGCTTTCTTT.

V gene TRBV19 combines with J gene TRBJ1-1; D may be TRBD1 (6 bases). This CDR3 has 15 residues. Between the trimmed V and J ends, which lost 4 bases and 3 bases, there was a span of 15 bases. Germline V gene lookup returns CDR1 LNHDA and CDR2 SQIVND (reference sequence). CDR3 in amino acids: CASSRGPGRDTEAFF. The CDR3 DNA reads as TGTGCCAGTAGTAGGGGGCCAGGCAGGGACACTGAAGCTTTCTTT.

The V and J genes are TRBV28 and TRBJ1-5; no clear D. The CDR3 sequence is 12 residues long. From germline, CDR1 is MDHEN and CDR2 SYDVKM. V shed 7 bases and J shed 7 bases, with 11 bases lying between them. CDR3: CASMGGLQPQHF. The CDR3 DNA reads TGTGCCAGCATGGGAGGGTTACAGCCCCAGCATTTT.

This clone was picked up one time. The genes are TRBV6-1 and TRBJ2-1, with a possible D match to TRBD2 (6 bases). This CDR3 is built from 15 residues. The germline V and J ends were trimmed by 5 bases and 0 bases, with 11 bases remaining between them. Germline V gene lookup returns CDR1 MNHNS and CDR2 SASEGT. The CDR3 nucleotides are TGTGCCAGCAGTCGGGTCGGGAGCTCCTACAATGAGCAGTTCTTC. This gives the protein CASSRVGSSYNEQFF.